The 4 T cell receptor beta chains reported below all come from one sample, sequenced in a study of regulatory T cells in long-lasting Graves disease. Construction of TCR beta libraries relied on iRepertoire HTBI primers and on Arm-PCR targeting CDR3 regions. From the multiplex PCR reads, TCRdb called clonotypes with MiXCR, one entry per CDR3 protein. This repertoire shows some 470,000 distinct CDR3 sequences, about 22% found once; its top ten account for roughly 7.1%. As for time point: persistent/refractory GD, antithyroid drugs over 5 years with positive TRAb. Researchers made the TCR library from RNA that was extracted from PBMCs. The sequenced sample was peripheral blood mononuclear cells (PBMCs), obtained when the disease was refractory, from a patient treated with antithyroid drugs. Receptor source: a female donor with Graves disease.

V gene TRBV9 combines with J gene TRBJ1-2; 7 bases align to TRBD1. The length of the CDR3 is 14 residues. Germline V gives CDR1 SGDLS, CDR2 YYNGEE. V trimming: 4 bases; J trimming: 12 bases; junction bases outside the gene matches: 15. CDR3 DNA sequence: TGTGCCAGCAGCTCTTCGTGGACAGGAACATTTCACACCTTC. It codes for CASSSSWTGTFHTF.

This clonotype was picked up a small number of times. The rearrangement joins TRBV7-6 to TRBJ2-2, with TRBD1 matching over 7 bases. The CDR3 sequence is 13 residues long. From germline, CDR1 is SGHVS and CDR2 FNYEAQ. The V and J ends lost 5 bases and 14 bases, in that order; junction bases with no gene match: 11. In DNA form, the CDR3 reads TGTGCCAGCAGCGGACAGGCCGAGGGTTTTCTGTTTTTT. Encoded protein: CASSGQAEGFLFF.

This chain connects TRBV7-9 to TRBJ1-1, with a possible D match to TRBD1 (5 bases). CDR1 is SEHNR, CDR2 FQNEAQ, per germline (reference sequence). The length of the CDR3 is 15 residues. Between the trimmed V and J ends, which lost 5 bases and 6 bases, there was a span of 19 bases. The CDR3 nucleotides read TGTGCCAGCAGCCCACGCTTCGCCAGGGACGCTGAAGCTTTCTTT. It specifies CASSPRFARDAEAFF.

The chain combines TRBV12-3 or TRBV12-4 with TRBJ2-7; D is undetermined. The V and J ends lost 5 bases and 5 bases respectively, with 13 bases between them. The CDR3 extends over 13 amino acids. The CDR3 DNA sequence: TGTGCCAGCAGTACAATCTGGGGTCACGAGCAGTACTTC. Its protein product is CASSTIWGHEQYF.